The source of this TCR beta chain is a study of OX40 agonist ivuxolimab in advanced cancers. Whole-study context: Every 2 weeks, ivuxolimab was infused into the patients intravenously at between 0.01 and 10 mg/kg. Whole-study findings and limits: Blood T cells, both CD4+ and CD8+, expanded clonally by week 6 at 0.1 to 3.0 mg/kg. Those patients achieving a partial response at 0.1-3.0 mg/kg showed among the lowest clonal expansion.

Details on this clone: Its antigen is not identified.

Some clones are missing from TCRdb's copy, which holds only in-frame ones; the method was immunoSEQ multiplex PCR. The sample lists around 24,000 clones; about four fifths were seen once. V lost 3 bases to trimming and J lost 0 bases, with 8 bases between them. The CDR3 length is 14 residues. Germline V gene lookup returns CDR1 SGHKS and CDR2 YYEKEE (reference sequence). The source of this sequence is an adult with an advanced solid tumor such as melanoma, head and neck, liver or kidney cancer. This rearrangement joins TRBV5-5 to TRBJ2-3; a weak D match, TRBD1 (6 bases). The material sequenced was CD4+ or CD8+ T cells sorted from blood, taken in a trial of the OX40 agonist ivuxolimab. The chain's CDR3 is CASSSGQSTDTQYF. CDR3 DNA sequence: TGTGCCAGCAGCTCCGGACAGAGCACAGATACGCAGTATTTT.